The sequence of this TCR beta chain was determined in a study of T-cell memory formation after mild COVID-19. At the level of the study: Largely donor-specific TCR clusters were found.

5'RACE primed from the constant segment yielded TCR alpha and TCR beta cDNA libraries bearing sample barcodes and UMIs. One entry per CDR3 protein results from TCRdb running MiXCR on the 5' RACE reads. The table records about 400,000 distinct CDR3 sequences, roughly 18% of them present only once. V was clipped by 1 base and J by 3 bases, with 6 bases between them. The CDR3 has 14 amino acids. Germline-derived CDR1 and CDR2 are PRHDT and FYEKMQ (reference sequence). General study findings and limits: CD4+ contracting clones were mainly CM and EM; CD8+ ones, EMRA. There was no confirmation that second-wave clones peaking on day 37 were SARS-CoV-2 specific.

This clonotype appeared a few times. What it binds is not known. A much larger clone sits a single nucleotide away, making a read error possible. V and J are TRBV13 and TRBJ2-2; D gene ambiguous. The source material was PBMCs or a T cell subset sorted from them (not recorded which). The clonotype comes from a man between 18 and 35 years old who had mild COVID-19 (a few samples of this study predate the infection). Cell type and time point are not known. The CDR3 reads CASSLEQHTGELFF. Here the CDR3 DNA reads TGTGCCAGCAGCTTAGAACAGCACACCGGGGAGCTGTTTTTT.